Listed below are T cell receptor beta chains from one sample, sequenced in a study of blood T cell repertoires in COVID-19. The table came from immunoSEQ multiplex PCR; TCRdb's copy has only in-frame clones and leaves some out. The sample yields just over 650,000 clones, 85% to 90% seen once. The sequenced sample was peripheral blood. These receptors all come from a young woman with acute or convalescent COVID-19. Each CDR3 is given with its conserved first and last residue. Fields, in order: clone size, D gene, CDR3 length, J gene, V gene, CDR3 DNA, CDR3 protein. A D gene is named only where the DNA matches it firmly. The size field is filled for only some rows; it gives once, few, many or a size class.

clone size: NA; D gene: NA; CDR3 length: 15; J gene: TRBJ2-7; V gene: TRBV27; CDR3 DNA: TGTGCCAGCAGTTTATCCAGGCTAACTTCCTACGAGCAGTACTTC; CDR3 protein: CASSLSRLTSYEQYF
clone size: NA; D gene: NA; CDR3 length: 14; J gene: TRBJ2-7; V gene: TRBV7-8; CDR3 DNA: TGTGCCAGCAGCCGAGGAGTACTGGCCTACGAGCAGTACTTC; CDR3 protein: CASSRGVLAYEQYF
clone size: once; D gene: NA; CDR3 length: 14; J gene: TRBJ1-4; V gene: TRBV4-1; CDR3 DNA: TGCGCCTCCCAGCTCCTCGGGAAGAATGAAAAACTGTTTTTT; CDR3 protein: CASQLLGKNEKLFF
clone size: NA; D gene: TRBD1; CDR3 length: 17; J gene: TRBJ1-2; V gene: TRBV30; CDR3 DNA: TGTGCCTGGCTACGATTACCGGGACAGGTAAGACCGGGGGGCTACACCTTC; CDR3 protein: CAWLRLPGQVRPGGYTF
clone size: NA; D gene: NA; CDR3 length: 12; J gene: TRBJ2-3; V gene: TRBV27; CDR3 DNA: TGTGCCAGCAGTTTAGCAGGAGATACGCAGTATTTT; CDR3 protein: CASSLAGDTQYF
clone size: NA; D gene: TRBD1; CDR3 length: 14; J gene: TRBJ1-5; V gene: TRBV14; CDR3 DNA: TGTGCCAGCAGCCCGAACAGGGGAGATCAGCCCCAGCATTTT; CDR3 protein: CASSPNRGDQPQHF
clone size: NA; D gene: NA; CDR3 length: 17; J gene: TRBJ1-5; V gene: TRBV19; CDR3 DNA: TGTGCCAGTAGTATCTCGGGAGACGCCCGCTTTTATCAGCCCCAGCATTTT; CDR3 protein: CASSISGDARFYQPQHF
clone size: NA; D gene: TRBD1; CDR3 length: 13; J gene: TRBJ1-2; V gene: TRBV6-5; CDR3 DNA: TGTGCCAGCGGGGACAGGGAATCCTATGGCTACACCTTC; CDR3 protein: CASGDRESYGYTF
clone size: NA; D gene: NA; CDR3 length: 13; J gene: TRBJ2-7; V gene: TRBV2; CDR3 DNA: TGTGCCAGCAGTCTAGGACGGGGATACGAGCAGTACTTC; CDR3 protein: CASSLGRGYEQYF
clone size: NA; D gene: TRBD1; CDR3 length: 14; J gene: TRBJ1-1; V gene: TRBV30; CDR3 DNA: TGTGCCTGGAGGACAGGGGGCTCGAACACTGAAGCTTTCTTT; CDR3 protein: CAWRTGGSNTEAFF
clone size: NA; D gene: TRBD1; CDR3 length: 16; J gene: TRBJ1-1; V gene: TRBV5-6; CDR3 DNA: TGTGCCAGCAGCTGGACAGGGGCAAGAAAAAACACTGAAGCTTTCTTT; CDR3 protein: CASSWTGARKNTEAFF
clone size: NA; D gene: NA; CDR3 length: 15; J gene: TRBJ2-5; V gene: TRBV5-5; CDR3 DNA: TGTGCCAGCAGTTTAGGGATCCGGGGACAAGAGACCCAGTACTTC; CDR3 protein: CASSLGIRGQETQYF
clone size: NA; D gene: NA; CDR3 length: 12; J gene: TRBJ1-2; V gene: TRBV29-1; CDR3 DNA: TGCAGCGTTGCCAGTCCTAACTATGGCTACACCTTC; CDR3 protein: CSVASPNYGYTF
clone size: NA; D gene: NA; CDR3 length: 17; J gene: TRBJ2-7; V gene: TRBV11-2; CDR3 DNA: TGTGCCAGCAGCTTAGATGGAGGGAAGCAGGGTTTCTACGAGCAGTACTTC; CDR3 protein: CASSLDGGKQGFYEQYF
clone size: NA; D gene: NA; CDR3 length: 12; J gene: TRBJ1-5; V gene: TRBV9; CDR3 DNA: TGTGCCAGCAGCGGTAGCGGGGGGCCCCAGCATTTT; CDR3 protein: CASSGSGGPQHF
clone size: NA; D gene: NA; CDR3 length: 15; J gene: TRBJ1-6; V gene: TRBV30; CDR3 DNA: TGTGCCTGGAGTCTGGAGGGCATAGATAATTCACCCCTCCACTTT; CDR3 protein: CAWSLEGIDNSPLHF
clone size: NA; D gene: TRBD1; CDR3 length: 13; J gene: TRBJ1-1; V gene: TRBV11-3; CDR3 DNA: TGTGCCAGCAGCTCGTCCTTGGACAGGGAAGCTTTCTTT; CDR3 protein: CASSSSLDREAFF
clone size: NA; D gene: NA; CDR3 length: 12; J gene: TRBJ1-2; V gene: TRBV24-1; CDR3 DNA: TGTGCCACCAGTGATTTGACAGTTGGCTACACCTTC; CDR3 protein: CATSDLTVGYTF
clone size: NA; D gene: TRBD1; CDR3 length: 15; J gene: TRBJ2-3; V gene: TRBV2; CDR3 DNA: TGTGCCAGCAGTACACGACAGGGGAGCACAGATACGCAGTATTTT; CDR3 protein: CASSTRQGSTDTQYF
clone size: NA; D gene: NA; CDR3 length: 14; J gene: TRBJ1-4; V gene: TRBV6-5; CDR3 DNA: TGTGCCAGCAATTTAATCGCAACTAATGAAAAACTGTTTTTT; CDR3 protein: CASNLIATNEKLFF
clone size: NA; D gene: NA; CDR3 length: 15; J gene: TRBJ1-3; V gene: TRBV15; CDR3 DNA: TGTGCCACCAGCAGAGAGTCTAGTTTGTGGAACACCATATATTTT; CDR3 protein: CATSRESSLWNTIYF
clone size: NA; D gene: NA; CDR3 length: 13; J gene: TRBJ1-5; V gene: TRBV12-3/TRBV12-4; CDR3 DNA: TGTGCCAGCAGTTTGACAGACTATCAGCCCCAGCATTTT; CDR3 protein: CASSLTDYQPQHF
clone size: NA; D gene: TRBD1; CDR3 length: 15; J gene: TRBJ1-2; V gene: TRBV9; CDR3 DNA: TGTGCCAGCAGCGGGACAGGGGGCCTAACCTATGGCTACACCTTC; CDR3 protein: CASSGTGGLTYGYTF
clone size: NA; D gene: NA; CDR3 length: 13; J gene: TRBJ2-7; V gene: TRBV19; CDR3 DNA: TGTGCCAGTAGTATTGAGGAAAGATACGAGCAGTACTTC; CDR3 protein: CASSIEERYEQYF
clone size: NA; D gene: NA; CDR3 length: 16; J gene: TRBJ2-2; V gene: TRBV6-5; CDR3 DNA: TGTGCCAGCAGTTACTCTGGGGGGGGGCGGACCGGGGAGCTGTTTTTT; CDR3 protein: CASSYSGGGRTGELFF
clone size: NA; D gene: NA; CDR3 length: 17; J gene: TRBJ2-1; V gene: TRBV9; CDR3 DNA: TGTGCCAGCAGCGTAGCTTGGTCCGGGAAATCCTACAATGAGCAGTTCTTC; CDR3 protein: CASSVAWSGKSYNEQFF
clone size: NA; D gene: TRBD1; CDR3 length: 13; J gene: TRBJ1-1; V gene: TRBV11-2; CDR3 DNA: TGTGCCAGCAGCTTAGAGTGGACAGGGTGGGCTTTCTTT; CDR3 protein: CASSLEWTGWAFF
clone size: NA; D gene: NA; CDR3 length: 14; J gene: TRBJ2-7; V gene: TRBV4-2; CDR3 DNA: TGTGCCAGCAGCGAAGTTGGGGCAACCTACGAGCAGTACTTC; CDR3 protein: CASSEVGATYEQYF